Below are 10 T cell receptor beta chains sequenced from a single sample in a study of a mutant IDH1 vaccine in newly diagnosed glioma. The antigens for these receptors are not known. The repertoire was sequenced with immunoSEQ multiplex PCR; TCRdb's copy has only in-frame clones and lacks some. The repertoire holds approximately 60,000 clones, around 86% seen once, with approximately 1.4% in the top ten. Time point: week 23, last vaccination. Every vaccination contained 300 ug of the mutant IDH1 20-mer peptide and was paired with topical imiquimod. Sequenced material: PBMCs, taken from a glioma patient whose treatment included an IDH1 peptide vaccine. The receptors come from a man aged 40-55 years with glioma.

As DNA, the CDR3 is TGTGCCAGCAGTTACGACCAGTCTGGCTACACCTTC. This gives the protein CASSYDQSGYTF. This chain uses TRBV6-5 with TRBJ1-2, with D unresolved. CDR1 and CDR2 from the germline V gene are MNHEY and SVGAGI. This CDR3 is built from 12 residues. V was cut by 2 bases and J by 7 bases, with 8 bases left in between.

Comments on this clone: The junction shows a germline mismatch at one end, possibly a read error. The chain combines TRBV2 with TRBJ2-1; D tentatively fits TRBD1 or TRBD2 (5 bases each). The CDR3 runs to 14 residues. CDR1 and CDR2 (germline): SNHLY, FYNNEI. The CDR3 sequence: CASRVLVLVGDLVF. The CDR3 bases are TGTGCCAGCAGGGTACTAGTTCTGGTGGGGGACCTGGTCTTC.

V usage is TRBV29-1 and J usage is TRBJ1-3; TRBD1 might be the D (5 bases). Germline V gene sequence: CDR1 SQVTM, CDR2 ANQGSEA. V lost 6 bases and J lost 7, with 16 bases in between. The CDR3 contains 13 residues. CDR3 amino acids: CSVGGTAGNTIYF. In DNA, the CDR3 is TGCAGCGTCGGGGGGACCGCCGGGAACACCATATATTTT.

The rearrangement joins TRBV25-1 to TRBJ2-5; TRBD2 might be the D (6 bases). The CDR3 sequence is 14 residues long. Germline V CDR1 and CDR2: MGHDK, SYGVNS. Trimming left V 3 bases short and J 5 bases short, with 13 bases between. CDR3 loop: CASSDRRVEETQYF. DNA for the CDR3: TGTGCCAGCAGTGATCGGAGGGTGGAGGAGACCCAGTACTTC.

V usage is TRBV5-6 and J usage is TRBJ2-1; D ambiguous. With 2 bases removed from V and 3 bases from J, the gap between germline ends came to 6 bases. This CDR3 is 13 amino acids long. Germline V gives CDR1 SGHDT, CDR2 YYEEEE. CDR3 sequence (DNA): TGTGCCAGCAGCTTTGGCCGCTACAATGAGCAGTTCTTC. Protein product: CASSFGRYNEQFF.

The rearrangement uses TRBV6-5 and TRBJ2-5; TRBD2 matches at 8 bases. Germline V gene lookup returns CDR1 MNHEY and CDR2 SVGAGI. The ends lost 2 bases at V and 5 bases at J; junction bases unmatched: 4. This CDR3 is 14 amino acids long. The CDR3 DNA follows: TGTGCCAGCAGTTACGCGGGGGGCGGGGAGACCCAGTACTTC. It specifies CASSYAGGGETQYF.

V and J are TRBV4-1 and TRBJ1-4, with 8 bases lining up with TRBD1. V dropped 0 bases and J dropped 7; count of bases not matched to a gene: 25. Germline CDR1 and CDR2: MGHRA and YSYEKL. The CDR3 has 22 amino acids. This chain's CDR3 is CASSQDRMVPGQEKGSGEKLFF. CDR3 nucleotides: TGCGCCAGCAGCCAAGATCGAATGGTACCGGGACAGGAAAAGGGTTCGGGTGAAAAACTGTTTTTT.

As DNA, the CDR3 is TGTGCCAGCAGCTTAGGCCTCTCACTGTGGGCTGAAGCTTTCTTT. Its translation: CASSLGLSLWAEAFF. The chain carries TRBV7-9 and TRBJ1-1; D uncertain. Germline CDR1 and CDR2: SEHNR and FQNEAQ (reference sequence). The CDR3 length is 15 residues. The V end lost 1 base, the J end lost 6 bases, and 15 bases lay between the germline ends. Complete variable domain (other parts from reference TRBV7-9 and TRBJ1-1): DTGVSQNPRHKITKRGQNVTFRCDPISEHNRLYWYRQTLGQGPEFLTYFQNEAQLEKSRLLSDRFSAERPKGSFSTLEIQRTEQGDSAMYLCASSLGLSLWAEAFFGQGTRLTVV.

The chain uses TRBV28 and TRBJ2-7; D is possibly TRBD2 (5 bases). V lost 1 base and J 4 bases, leaving 5 bases between the germline ends. Germline CDR1 reads MDHEN; CDR2 reads SYDVKM. The CDR3 is 12 residues long. This CDR3 is CASSLSGYEQYF. The CDR3, as DNA: TGTGCCAGCAGTTTATCGGGATACGAGCAGTACTTC.

The rearrangement joins TRBV28 to TRBJ1-3; D is unclear. This CDR3 is built from 12 residues. V gave up 8 bases and J gave up 8 bases, with 13 bases separating them. Germline V gene sequence: CDR1 MDHEN, CDR2 SYDVKM. Here the CDR3 DNA reads TGTGCCAGCCAACTTCAGCGAGACACCATATATTTT. This gives the protein CASQLQRDTIYF.